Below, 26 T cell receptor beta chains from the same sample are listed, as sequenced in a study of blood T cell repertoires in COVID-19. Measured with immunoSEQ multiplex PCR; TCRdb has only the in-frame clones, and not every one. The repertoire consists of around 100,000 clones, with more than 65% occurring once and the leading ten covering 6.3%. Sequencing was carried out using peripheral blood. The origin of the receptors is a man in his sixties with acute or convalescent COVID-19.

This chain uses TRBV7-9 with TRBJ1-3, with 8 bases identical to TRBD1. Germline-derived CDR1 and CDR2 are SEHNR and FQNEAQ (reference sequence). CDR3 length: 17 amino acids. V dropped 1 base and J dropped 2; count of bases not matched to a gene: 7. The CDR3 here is CASSLVSPTGAGNTIYF. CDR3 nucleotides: TGTGCCAGCAGCTTAGTATCCCCGACAGGGGCTGGAAACACCATATATTTT.

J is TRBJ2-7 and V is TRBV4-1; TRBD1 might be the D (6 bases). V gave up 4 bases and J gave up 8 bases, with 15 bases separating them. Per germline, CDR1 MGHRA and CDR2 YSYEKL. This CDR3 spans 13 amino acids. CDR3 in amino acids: CASSPTGTPKQYF. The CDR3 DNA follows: TGCGCCAGCAGCCCAACCGGGACACCCAAGCAGTACTTC.

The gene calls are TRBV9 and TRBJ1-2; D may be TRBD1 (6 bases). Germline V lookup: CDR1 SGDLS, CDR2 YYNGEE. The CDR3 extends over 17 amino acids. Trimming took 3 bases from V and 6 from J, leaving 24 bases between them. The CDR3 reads CASSAGGQGLFRDGYTF. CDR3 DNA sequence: TGTGCCAGCAGCGCCGGGGGGCAGGGTTTGTTTCGGGATGGCTACACCTTC.

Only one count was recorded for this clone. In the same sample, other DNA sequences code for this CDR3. In DNA form, the CDR3 reads TGTGCCAGCAGCGCGGGACAGGGGGCCGGAGAGACCCAGTACTTC. Encoded protein: CASSAGQGAGETQYF. The chain carries TRBV9 and TRBJ2-5; 12 nucleotides agree with TRBD1. The CDR3 has 15 residues. Per the germline V gene, CDR1 is SGDLS and CDR2 is YYNGEE. Germline trimming cut 3 bases from V and 4 bases from J; bases unmatched to any gene: 4.

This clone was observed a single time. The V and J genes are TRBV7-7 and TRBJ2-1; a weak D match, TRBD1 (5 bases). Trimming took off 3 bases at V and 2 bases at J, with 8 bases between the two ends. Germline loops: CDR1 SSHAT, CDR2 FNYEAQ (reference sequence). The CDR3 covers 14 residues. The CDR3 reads CASSLAGPYNEQFF. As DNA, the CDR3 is TGTGCCAGCAGCTTGGCAGGGCCCTACAATGAGCAGTTCTTC.

CDR3 DNA sequence: TGTGCCACCGGAAAGGCCGCCTGGAGCGCTGAAGCTTTCTTT. This sequence encodes CATGKAAWSAEAFF. This chain connects TRBV19 to TRBJ1-1; D uncertain. CDR3 length: 14 residues. Germline CDR1 reads LNHDA; CDR2 reads SQIVND (reference sequence). The ends were cut back, 10 bases at V and 6 bases at J, with 21 bases in the middle.

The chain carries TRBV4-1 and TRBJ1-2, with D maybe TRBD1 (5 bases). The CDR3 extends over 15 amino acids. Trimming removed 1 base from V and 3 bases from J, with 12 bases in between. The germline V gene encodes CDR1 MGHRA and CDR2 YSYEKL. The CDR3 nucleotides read TGCGCCAGCAGCCAAGGCGACAGCTCCTACTATGGCTACACCTTC. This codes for CASSQGDSSYYGYTF.

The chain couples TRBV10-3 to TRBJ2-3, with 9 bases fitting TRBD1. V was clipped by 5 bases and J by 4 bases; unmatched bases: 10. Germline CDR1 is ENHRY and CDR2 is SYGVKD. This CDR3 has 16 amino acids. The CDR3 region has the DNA TGTGCCATCAGTCCCCTCGGACAGGGGAAGGCAGATACGCAGTATTTT. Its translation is CAISPLGQGKADTQYF.

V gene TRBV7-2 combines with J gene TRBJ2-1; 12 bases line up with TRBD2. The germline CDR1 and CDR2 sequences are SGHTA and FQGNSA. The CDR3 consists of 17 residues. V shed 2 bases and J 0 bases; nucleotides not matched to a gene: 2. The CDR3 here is CASSLTSGGPSYNEQFF. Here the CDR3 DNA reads TGTGCCAGCAGCTTAACTAGCGGGGGGCCCTCCTACAATGAGCAGTTCTTC.

The CDR3 coding sequence is TGCGCCAGCAGAGGTTCCGAGGGAGTGGGAGGAAACACCATATATTTT. It translates to CASRGSEGVGGNTIYF. This sequence joins TRBV5-1 and TRBJ1-3; no firm D call. Germline V gives CDR1 SGHRS, CDR2 YFSETQ. The germline V and J ends were trimmed by 5 bases and 4 bases, with 19 bases remaining between them. The CDR3 consists of 16 residues. The variable domain in full, completed from reference TRBV5-1 and TRBJ1-3, reads KAGVTQTPRYLIKTRGQQVTLSCSPISGHRSVSWYQQTPGQGLQFLFEYFSETQRNKGNFPGRFSGRQFSNSRSEMNVSTLELGDSALYLCASRGSEGVGGNTIYFGEGSWLTVV.

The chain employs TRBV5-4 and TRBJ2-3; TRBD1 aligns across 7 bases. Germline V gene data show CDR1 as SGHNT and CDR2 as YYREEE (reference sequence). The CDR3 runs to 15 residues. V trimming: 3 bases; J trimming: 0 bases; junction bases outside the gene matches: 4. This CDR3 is CASSSKGASTDTQYF. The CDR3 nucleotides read TGTGCCAGCAGCTCTAAGGGGGCTAGCACAGATACGCAGTATTTT.

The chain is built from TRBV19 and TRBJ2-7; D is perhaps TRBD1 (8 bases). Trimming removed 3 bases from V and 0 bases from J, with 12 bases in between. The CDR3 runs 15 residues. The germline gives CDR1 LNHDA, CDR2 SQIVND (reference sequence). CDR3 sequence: CASSITGGASYEQYF. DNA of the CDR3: TGTGCCAGTAGTATTACAGGGGGGGCCTCCTACGAGCAGTACTTC. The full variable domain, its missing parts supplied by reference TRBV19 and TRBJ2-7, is DGGITQSPKYLFRKEGQNVTLSCEQNLNHDAMYWYRQDPGQGLRLIYYSQIVNDFQKGDIAEGYSVSREKKESFPLTVTSAQKNPTAFYLCASSITGGASYEQYFGPGTRLTVT.

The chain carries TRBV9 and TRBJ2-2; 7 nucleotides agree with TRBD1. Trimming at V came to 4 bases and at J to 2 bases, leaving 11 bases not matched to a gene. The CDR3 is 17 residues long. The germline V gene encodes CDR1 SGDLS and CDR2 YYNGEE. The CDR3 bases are TGTGCCAGCAGCTCCCCTCCGGGACAGATAAACACCGGGGAGCTGTTTTTT. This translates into CASSSPPGQINTGELFF.

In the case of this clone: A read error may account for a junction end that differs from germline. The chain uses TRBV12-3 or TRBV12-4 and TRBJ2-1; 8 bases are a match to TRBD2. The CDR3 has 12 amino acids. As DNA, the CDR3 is TGTGCCAGCAGTTTGGGCGGGGGGCCTCCAATCTTC. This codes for CASSLGGGPPIF.

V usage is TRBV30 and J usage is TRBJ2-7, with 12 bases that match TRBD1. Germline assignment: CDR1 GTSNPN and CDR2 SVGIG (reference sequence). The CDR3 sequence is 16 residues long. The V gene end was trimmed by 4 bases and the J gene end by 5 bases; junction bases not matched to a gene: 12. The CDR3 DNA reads TGTGCCTGGACCCCTTTGGGGGGGACAGGGGGCCACGAGCAGTACTTC. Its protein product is CAWTPLGGTGGHEQYF.

DNA of the CDR3: TGCGCCAGCAGTGAACCTGGGGCGGAAGATACGCAGTATTTT. It is translated as CASSEPGAEDTQYF. The V call is TRBV10-2, the J call TRBJ2-3; a possible D gene is TRBD1 (5 bases). The CDR3 is 14 residues long. CDR1 is WSHSY, CDR2 SAAADI, per germline. V was shortened by 3 bases and J by 5 bases, with 12 bases between the two germline ends.

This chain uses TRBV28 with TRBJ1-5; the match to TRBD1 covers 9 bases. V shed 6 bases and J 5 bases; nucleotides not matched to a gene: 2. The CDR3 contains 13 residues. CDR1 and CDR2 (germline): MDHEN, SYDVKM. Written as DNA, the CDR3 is TGTGCCAGCAGGGGACAGGGCGATCAGCCCCAGCATTTT. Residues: CASRGQGDQPQHF.

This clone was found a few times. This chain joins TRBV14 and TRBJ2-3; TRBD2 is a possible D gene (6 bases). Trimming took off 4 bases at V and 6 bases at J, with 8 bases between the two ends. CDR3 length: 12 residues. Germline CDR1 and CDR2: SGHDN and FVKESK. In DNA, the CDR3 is TGTGCCAGCAGCCCGCTAGCGGATACGCAGTATTTT. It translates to CASSPLADTQYF.

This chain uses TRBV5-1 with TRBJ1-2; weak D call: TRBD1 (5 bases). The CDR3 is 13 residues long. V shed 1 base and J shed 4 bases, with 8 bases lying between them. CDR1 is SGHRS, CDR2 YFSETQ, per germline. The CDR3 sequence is CASSLMDTYGYTF. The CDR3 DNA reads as TGCGCCAGCAGCTTGATGGACACCTATGGCTACACCTTC.

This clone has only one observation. The DNA for the CDR3 is TGTGCCAGTAGTACTTACAATGAGCAGTTCTTC. Its protein product is CASSTYNEQFF. V and J are TRBV19 and TRBJ2-1; D not certain. V was cut by 4 bases and J by 4 bases, with 2 bases left in between. The CDR3 is 11 amino acids. CDR1 and CDR2 from the germline V gene are LNHDA and SQIVND (reference sequence).

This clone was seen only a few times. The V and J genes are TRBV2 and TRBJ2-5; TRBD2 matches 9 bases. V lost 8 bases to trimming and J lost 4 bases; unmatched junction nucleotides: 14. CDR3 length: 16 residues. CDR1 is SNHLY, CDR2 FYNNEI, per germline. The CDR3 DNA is TGTGCCAGCTCGGGTGTAGCGGGGGCCGGAGGAGAGACCCAGTACTTC. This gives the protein CASSGVAGAGGETQYF.

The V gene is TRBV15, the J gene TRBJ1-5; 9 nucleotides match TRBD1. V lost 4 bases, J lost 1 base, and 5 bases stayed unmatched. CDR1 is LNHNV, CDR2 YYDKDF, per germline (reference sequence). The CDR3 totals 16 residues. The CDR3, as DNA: TGTGCCACCAGCACGAAGGACAGGGGCAGCAATCAGCCCCAGCATTTT. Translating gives CATSTKDRGSNQPQHF.

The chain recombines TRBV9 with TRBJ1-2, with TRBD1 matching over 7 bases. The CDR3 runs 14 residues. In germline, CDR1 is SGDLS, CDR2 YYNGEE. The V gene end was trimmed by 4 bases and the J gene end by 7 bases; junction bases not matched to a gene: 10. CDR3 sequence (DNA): TGTGCCAGCAGCACTCGACAGGGTCTAAGTGGCTACACCTTC. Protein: CASSTRQGLSGYTF.

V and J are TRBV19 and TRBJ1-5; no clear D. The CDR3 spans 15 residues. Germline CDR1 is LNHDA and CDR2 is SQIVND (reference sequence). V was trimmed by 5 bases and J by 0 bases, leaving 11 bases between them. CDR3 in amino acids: CASSLTTYSNQPQHF. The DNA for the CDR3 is TGTGCCAGTAGTCTGACAACCTATAGCAATCAGCCCCAGCATTTT.

The CDR3 sequence: CSVVGGQGNYGYTF. The CDR3 coding sequence is TGCAGCGTTGTTGGCGGACAGGGTAACTATGGCTACACCTTC. The chain joins TRBV29-1 to TRBJ1-2; 8 nucleotides match TRBD1. This CDR3 is built from 14 residues. Germline CDR1 is SQVTM and CDR2 is ANQGSEA. V lost 4 bases and J lost 1; bases outside the gene matches: 5.

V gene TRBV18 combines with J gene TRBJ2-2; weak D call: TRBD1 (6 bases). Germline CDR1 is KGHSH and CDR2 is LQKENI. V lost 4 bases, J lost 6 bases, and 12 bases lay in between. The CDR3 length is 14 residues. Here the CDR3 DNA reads TGTGCCAGCTCACTACAGGGTTCGGCCGGGGAGCTGTTTTTT. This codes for CASSLQGSAGELFF.